The source of this TCR beta chain is a study of blood T cell repertoires in COVID-19. Study information: Specimens from acute and convalescent COVID-19 originated in the United States, Italy and Spain.

Profiling relied on immunoSEQ multiplex PCR, and the TCRdb table lists in-frame clones only, not all of them. The sample lists about 200,000 clones, about 89% occurring once. Study members were between 18 and 89 years old and lived in approximately 25 US regions. Recovered Cohort 3 donors showed two negative PCRs, clearance, or symptom resolution. V lost 8 bases and J 11 bases, leaving 13 bases between the germline ends. Per the germline V gene, CDR1 is MDHEN and CDR2 is SYDVKM. This CDR3 spans 11 amino acids. The clonotype was recovered from a woman younger than 30 who had recovered from COVID-19. This chain joins TRBV28 and TRBJ1-5; no reliable D call. Sequencing was performed on PBMCs or T cells enriched from blood (not recorded which). The CDR3 protein is CASRTGMTQHF. CDR3 in DNA: TGTGCCAGCCGGACGGGAATGACCCAGCATTTT. Using reference TRBV28 and TRBJ1-5 for the parts outside the CDR3, the full variable domain is DVKVTQSSRYLVKRTGEKVFLECVQDMDHENMFWYRQDPGLGLRLIYFSYDVKMKEKGDIPEGYSVSREKKERFSLILESASTNQTSMYLCASRTGMTQHFGDGTRLSIL.